This T cell receptor beta chain was observed in a study of blood T cell repertoires in COVID-19. This clone was seen only a few times. Its ends do not fully match the called genes, so a read error is possible. The table came from immunoSEQ multiplex PCR; TCRdb's copy has only in-frame clones and leaves some out. The table lists around 140,000 clones, roughly 80% of them singletons. The CDR3 is made up of 16 amino acids. CDR1 and CDR2 (germline): SGHRS, YFSETQ. The sample consisted of peripheral blood. This receptor was taken from a human donor in a cohort sampled during active COVID-19. The chain combines TRBV5-1 with TRBJ2-2; the D gene is possibly TRBD1 (6 bases). The CDR3 sequence: CASSSGWTANTGELFF. Here the CDR3 DNA reads TGCGCCAGCAGCTCCGGGTGGACAGCGAATACCGGGGAGCTGTTTTTT.